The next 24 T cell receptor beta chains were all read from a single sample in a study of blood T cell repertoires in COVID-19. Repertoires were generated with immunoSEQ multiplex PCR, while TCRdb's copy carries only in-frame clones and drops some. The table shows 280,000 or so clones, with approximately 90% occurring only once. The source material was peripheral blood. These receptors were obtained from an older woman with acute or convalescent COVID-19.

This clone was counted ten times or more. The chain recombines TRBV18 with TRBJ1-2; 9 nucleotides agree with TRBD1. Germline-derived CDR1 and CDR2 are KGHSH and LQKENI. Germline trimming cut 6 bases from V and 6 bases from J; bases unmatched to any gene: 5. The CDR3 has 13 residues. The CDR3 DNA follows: TGTGCCAGCTCGCAGGGACAGGGTGATGGCTACACCTTC. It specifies CASSQGQGDGYTF.

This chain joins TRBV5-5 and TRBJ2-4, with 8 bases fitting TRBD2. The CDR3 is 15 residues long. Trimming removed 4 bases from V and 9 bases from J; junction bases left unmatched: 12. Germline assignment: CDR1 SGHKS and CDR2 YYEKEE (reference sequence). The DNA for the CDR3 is TGTGCCAGCAGCCTAGCGGGTGCCCGGGCGAGCATTCAGTACTTC. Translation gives CASSLAGARASIQYF.

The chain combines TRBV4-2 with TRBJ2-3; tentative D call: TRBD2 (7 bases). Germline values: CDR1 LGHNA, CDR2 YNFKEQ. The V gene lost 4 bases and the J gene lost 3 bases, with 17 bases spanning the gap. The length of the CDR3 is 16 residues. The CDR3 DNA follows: TGTGCCAGCAGCCCTCAGGCGGGGGCGCGGACAGATACGCAGTATTTT. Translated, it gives CASSPQAGARTDTQYF.

CDR3 loop: CASSELLLAGGDNEQFF. The CDR3 DNA is TGTGCCAGCAGTGAACTTCTACTAGCGGGAGGGGACAATGAGCAGTTCTTC. This chain uses TRBV25-1 with TRBJ2-1; 13 nucleotides match TRBD2. Germline CDR1 and CDR2: MGHDK and SYGVNS. Trimming cost V 2 bases and J 5 bases; bases outside gene matches: 6. This CDR3 spans 17 amino acids.

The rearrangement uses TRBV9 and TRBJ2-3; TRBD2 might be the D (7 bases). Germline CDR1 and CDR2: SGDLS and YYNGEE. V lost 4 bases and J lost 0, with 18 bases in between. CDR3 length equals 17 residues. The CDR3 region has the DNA TGTGCCAGCAGCTACAGTATCGGGGGGCTGAGCACAGATACGCAGTATTTT. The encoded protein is CASSYSIGGLSTDTQYF. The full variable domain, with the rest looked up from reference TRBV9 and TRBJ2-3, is DSGVTQTPKHLITATGQRVTLRCSPRSGDLSVYWYQQSLDQGLQFLIQYYNGEERAKGNILERFSAQQFPDLHSELNLSSLELGDSALYFCASSYSIGGLSTDTQYFGPGTRLTVL.

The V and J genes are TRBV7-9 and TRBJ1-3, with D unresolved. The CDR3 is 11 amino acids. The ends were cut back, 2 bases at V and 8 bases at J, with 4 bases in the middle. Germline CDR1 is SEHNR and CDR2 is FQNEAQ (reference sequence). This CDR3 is CASSLPDTIYF. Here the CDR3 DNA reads TGTGCCAGCAGCTTACCGGACACCATATATTTT.

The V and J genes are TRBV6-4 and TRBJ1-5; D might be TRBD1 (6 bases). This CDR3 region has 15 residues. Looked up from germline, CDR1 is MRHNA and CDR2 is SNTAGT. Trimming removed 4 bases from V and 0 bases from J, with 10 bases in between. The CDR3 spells CASSVDSFSNQPQHF. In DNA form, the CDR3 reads TGTGCCAGCAGTGTGGACAGTTTTAGCAATCAGCCCCAGCATTTT.

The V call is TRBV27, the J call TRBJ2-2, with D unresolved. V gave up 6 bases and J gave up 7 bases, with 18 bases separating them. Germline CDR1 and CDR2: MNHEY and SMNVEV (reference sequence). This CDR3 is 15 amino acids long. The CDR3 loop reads CASSPGLGVIGELFF. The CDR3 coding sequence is TGTGCCAGCAGCCCCGGGTTAGGAGTTATCGGGGAGCTGTTTTTT.

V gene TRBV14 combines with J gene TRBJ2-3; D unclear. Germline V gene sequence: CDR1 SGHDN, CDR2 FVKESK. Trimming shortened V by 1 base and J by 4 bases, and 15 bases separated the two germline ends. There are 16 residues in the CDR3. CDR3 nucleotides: TGTGCCAGCAGCCAAGTCTCTAGAGCTCGGGCAGATACGCAGTATTTT. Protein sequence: CASSQVSRARADTQYF.

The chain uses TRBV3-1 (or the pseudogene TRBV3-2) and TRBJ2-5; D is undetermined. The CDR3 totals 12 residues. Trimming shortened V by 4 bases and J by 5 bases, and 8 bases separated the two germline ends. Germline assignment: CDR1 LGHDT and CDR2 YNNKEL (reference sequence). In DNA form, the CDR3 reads TGTGCCAGCAGCCGACCCGGGGAGACCCAGTACTTC. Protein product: CASSRPGETQYF.

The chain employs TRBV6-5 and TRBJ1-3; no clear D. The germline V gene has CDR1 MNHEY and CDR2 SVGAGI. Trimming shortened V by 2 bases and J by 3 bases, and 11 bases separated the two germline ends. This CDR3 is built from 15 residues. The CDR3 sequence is CASSYVTGYGNTIYF. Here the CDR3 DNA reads TGTGCCAGCAGTTACGTTACGGGGTATGGAAACACCATATATTTT.

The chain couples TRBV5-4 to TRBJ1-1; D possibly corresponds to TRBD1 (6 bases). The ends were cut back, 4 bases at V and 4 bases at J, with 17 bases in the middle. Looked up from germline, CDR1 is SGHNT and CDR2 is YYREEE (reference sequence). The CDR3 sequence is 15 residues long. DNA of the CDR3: TGTGCCAGCAGCATACAGGGTGCCTTGGGCACTGAAGCTTTCTTT. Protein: CASSIQGALGTEAFF.

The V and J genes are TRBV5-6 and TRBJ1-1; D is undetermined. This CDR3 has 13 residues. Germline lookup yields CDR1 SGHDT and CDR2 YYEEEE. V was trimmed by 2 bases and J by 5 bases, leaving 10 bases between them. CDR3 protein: CASSLKTTTEAFF. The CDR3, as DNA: TGTGCCAGCAGCTTAAAAACTACTACTGAAGCTTTCTTT.

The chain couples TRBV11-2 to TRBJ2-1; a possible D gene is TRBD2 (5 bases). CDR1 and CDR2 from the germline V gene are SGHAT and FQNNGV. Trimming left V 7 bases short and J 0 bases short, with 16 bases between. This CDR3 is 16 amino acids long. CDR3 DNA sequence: TGTGCCAGCAACCCCAGAGGGCAGAGCTCCTACAATGAGCAGTTCTTC. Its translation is CASNPRGQSSYNEQFF.

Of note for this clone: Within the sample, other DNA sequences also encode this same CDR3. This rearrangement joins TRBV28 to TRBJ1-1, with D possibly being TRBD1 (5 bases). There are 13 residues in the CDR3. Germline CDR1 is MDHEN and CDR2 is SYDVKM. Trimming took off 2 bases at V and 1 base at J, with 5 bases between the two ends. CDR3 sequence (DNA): TGTGCCAGCAGTTTAAGGGGGAACACTGAAGCTTTCTTT. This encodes CASSLRGNTEAFF.

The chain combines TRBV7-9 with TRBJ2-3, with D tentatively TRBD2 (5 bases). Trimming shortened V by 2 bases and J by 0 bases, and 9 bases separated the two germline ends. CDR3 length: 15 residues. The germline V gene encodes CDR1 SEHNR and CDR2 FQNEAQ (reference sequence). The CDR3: CASSLFWESTDTQYF. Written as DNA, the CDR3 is TGTGCCAGCAGCTTATTTTGGGAGAGCACAGATACGCAGTATTTT.

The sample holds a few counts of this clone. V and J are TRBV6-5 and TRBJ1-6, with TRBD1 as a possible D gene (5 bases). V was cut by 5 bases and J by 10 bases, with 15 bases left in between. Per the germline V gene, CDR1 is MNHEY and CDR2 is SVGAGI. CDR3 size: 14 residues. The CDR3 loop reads CASSRFGGESPLHF. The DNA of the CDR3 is TGTGCCAGCAGTCGTTTTGGAGGGGAATCACCCCTCCACTTT.

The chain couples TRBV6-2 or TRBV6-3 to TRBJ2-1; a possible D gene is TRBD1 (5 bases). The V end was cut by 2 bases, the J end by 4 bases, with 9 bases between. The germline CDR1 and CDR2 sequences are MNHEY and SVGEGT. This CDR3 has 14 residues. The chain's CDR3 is CASSYRRQYNEQFF. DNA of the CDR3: TGTGCCAGCAGTTACAGGCGACAGTACAATGAGCAGTTCTTC.

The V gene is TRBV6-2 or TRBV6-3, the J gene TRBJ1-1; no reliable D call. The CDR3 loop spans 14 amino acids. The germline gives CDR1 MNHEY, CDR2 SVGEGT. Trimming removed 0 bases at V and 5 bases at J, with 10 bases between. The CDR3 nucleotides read TGTGCCAGCAGTTACTCTGGAGGGAGGACTGAAGCTTTCTTT. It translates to CASSYSGGRTEAFF.

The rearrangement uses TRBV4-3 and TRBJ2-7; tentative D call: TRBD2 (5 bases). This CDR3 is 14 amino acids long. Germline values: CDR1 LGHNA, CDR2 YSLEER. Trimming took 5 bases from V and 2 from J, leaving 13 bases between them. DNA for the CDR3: TGCGCCAGCAGCACAGCAGACGGGGCCTACGAGCAGTACTTC. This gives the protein CASSTADGAYEQYF.

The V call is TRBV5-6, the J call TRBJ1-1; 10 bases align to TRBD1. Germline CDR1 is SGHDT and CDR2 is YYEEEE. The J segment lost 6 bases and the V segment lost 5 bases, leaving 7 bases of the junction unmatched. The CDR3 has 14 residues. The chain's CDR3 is CASSRRDRGPEAFF. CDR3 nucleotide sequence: TGTGCCAGCAGTCGCCGGGACAGGGGCCCTGAAGCTTTCTTT.

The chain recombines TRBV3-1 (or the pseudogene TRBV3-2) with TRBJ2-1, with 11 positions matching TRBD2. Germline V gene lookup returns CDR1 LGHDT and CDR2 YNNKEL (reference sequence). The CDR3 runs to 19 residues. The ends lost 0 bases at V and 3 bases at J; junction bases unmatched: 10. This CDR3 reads CASSQDNLTSGNGYNEQFF. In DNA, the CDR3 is TGTGCCAGCAGCCAAGACAACCTGACTAGCGGGAACGGCTACAATGAGCAGTTCTTC.

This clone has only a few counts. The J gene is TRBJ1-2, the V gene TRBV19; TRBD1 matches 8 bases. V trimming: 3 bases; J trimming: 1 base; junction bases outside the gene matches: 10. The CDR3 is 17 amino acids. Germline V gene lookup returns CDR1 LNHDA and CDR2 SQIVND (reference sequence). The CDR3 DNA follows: TGTGCCAGTAGTATCGGGACAGGAAGTAAGAGTAACTATGGCTACACCTTC. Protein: CASSIGTGSKSNYGYTF.

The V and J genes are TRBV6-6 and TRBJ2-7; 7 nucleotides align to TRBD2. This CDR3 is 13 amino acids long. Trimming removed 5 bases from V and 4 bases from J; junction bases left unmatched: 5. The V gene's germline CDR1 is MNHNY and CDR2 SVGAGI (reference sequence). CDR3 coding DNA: TGTGCCAGCAGTGGGGGGACTACTTACGAGCAGTACTTC. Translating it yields CASSGGTTYEQYF.